These 30 T cell receptor beta chains share one sample of origin, sequenced in a study of beta chain features in type 1 diabetes. All of the isolated RNA was reverse transcribed, so expressed TCRB transcripts were sequenced. Method: immunoSEQ multiplex PCR; TCRdb's copy keeps in-frame clones and lacks some. Here the sample spans about 320,000 clones, around 13% being singletons. The sample was central memory CD4+ T cells from blood. The receptors here all came from a man younger than 45 in good health.

This clone was seen more than once but under ten times. The V and J genes are TRBV4-3 and TRBJ2-1, with D unresolved. The germline gives CDR1 LGHNA, CDR2 YSLEER. The V gene lost 0 bases and the J gene lost 1 base, with 7 bases spanning the gap. The CDR3 has 15 residues. CDR3 region: CASSQDGYSYNEQFF. The CDR3 DNA reads as TGCGCCAGCAGCCAAGATGGATATTCCTACAATGAGCAGTTCTTC.

The chain carries TRBV6-1 and TRBJ2-3, with TRBD2 identical over 8 bases. From germline, CDR1 is MNHNS and CDR2 SASEGT. V lost 10 bases, J lost 1 base, and 7 bases stayed unmatched. CDR3 size: 14 residues. CDR3 DNA: TGTGCCACATCTGGTAGCGGGGGCACAGATACGCAGTATTTT. It yields the protein CATSGSGGTDTQYF.

The gene calls are TRBV29-1 and TRBJ1-1, with 9 bases aligning to TRBD1. Germline V gives CDR1 SQVTM, CDR2 ANQGSEA. With 6 bases clipped from V and 2 bases from J, the junction kept 4 bases outside the gene matches. This CDR3 spans 13 amino acids. CDR3 DNA: TGCAGCGTAAGGACAGGGGTAAACACTGAAGCTTTCTTT. Translating gives CSVRTGVNTEAFF. The full variable domain, with the rest looked up from reference TRBV29-1 and TRBJ1-1, is SAVISQKPSRDICQRGTSLTIQCQVDSQVTMMFWYRQQPGQSLTLIATANQGSEATYESGFVIDKFPISRPNLTFSTLTVSNMSPEDSSIYLCSVRTGVNTEAFFGQGTRLTVV.

CDR3 in DNA: TGTGCCAGCGGGGTTGAAGGGGCCAACACCGGGGAGCTGTTTTTT. It is translated as CASGVEGANTGELFF. The gene calls are TRBV5-6 and TRBJ2-2; possible D gene TRBD1, 5 bases. This CDR3 spans 15 amino acids. Trimming took 7 bases from V and 2 from J, leaving 15 bases between them. CDR1 SGHDT and CDR2 YYEEEE come from the germline V gene.

This clone was picked up a small number of times. The V call is TRBV2, the J call TRBJ2-7; 11 bases align to TRBD1. CDR3 length: 15 residues. J lost 0 bases, V lost 5 bases, and 3 bases had no gene match. Germline V gene lookup returns CDR1 SNHLY and CDR2 FYNNEI. The CDR3 DNA sequence: TGTGCCAGCAGTTCAGGGACAGGGGGCTCCTACGAGCAGTACTTC. The encoded protein is CASSSGTGGSYEQYF. Combining the CDR3 with reference TRBV2 and TRBJ2-7 gives the whole variable domain EPEVTQTPSHQVTQMGQEVILRCVPISNHLYFYWYRQILGQKVEFLVSFYNNEISEKSEIFDDQFSVERPDGSNFTLKIRSTKLEDSAMYFCASSSGTGGSYEQYFGPGTRLTVT.

The rearrangement uses TRBV10-3 and TRBJ2-1; D perhaps matches TRBD1 (5 bases). Trimming pared 10 bases from V and 3 bases from J, leaving 19 bases between. This CDR3 is 15 amino acids long. Germline assignment: CDR1 ENHRY and CDR2 SYGVKD. CDR3 in amino acids: CASSKTARDYNEQFF. The CDR3 DNA sequence: TGTGCCAGCAGCAAGACAGCCCGAGACTACAATGAGCAGTTCTTC.

This clone has only a few counts. The chain employs TRBV30 and TRBJ1-2; perhaps TRBD1 as D (5 bases). Trimming removed 4 bases from V and 4 bases from J, with 13 bases in between. The CDR3 has 13 amino acids. Germline CDR1 is GTSNPN and CDR2 is SVGIG (reference sequence). CDR3 protein: CAWKVGAGYGYTF. In DNA, the CDR3 is TGTGCCTGGAAGGTAGGGGCGGGCTATGGCTACACCTTC.

Notes on this clone: A much larger clone differs by one base, so this may be a read error. This sample includes further DNA sequences coding for the same CDR3. This sequence joins TRBV2 and TRBJ2-5; D not certain. Germline CDR1 reads SNHLY; CDR2 reads FYNNEI. Trimming cost V 6 bases and J 2 bases, with 4 bases left between them. The CDR3 has 11 residues. The CDR3 nucleotides read TGTGCCAGCAGCCCACAAGAGACCCAGTACTTC. Its protein is CASSPQETQYF.

The chain has TRBV11-3 and TRBJ2-6, with TRBD1 as a possible D gene (5 bases). V gave up 4 bases and J gave up 1 base, with 8 bases separating them. The CDR3 loop spans 15 amino acids. Germline V gives CDR1 SGHNT, CDR2 YENEEA. The CDR3 loop is CASSSAGSGANVLTF. The CDR3 region has the DNA TGTGCCAGCAGCTCCGCAGGGTCTGGGGCCAACGTCCTGACTTTC.

This clone occurred a few times. V gene TRBV5-4 combines with J gene TRBJ1-5; D gene uncertain. CDR1 and CDR2 (germline): SGHNT, YYREEE (reference sequence). With 0 bases removed from V and 6 bases from J, the gap between germline ends came to 7 bases. The CDR3 has 13 residues. CDR3 in DNA: TGTGCCAGCAGCTTGGGGGCGGGTCAGCCCCAGCATTTT. This gives the protein CASSLGAGQPQHF.

The V and J genes are TRBV6-1 and TRBJ2-7, with 7 bases aligning to TRBD2. The CDR3 has 14 amino acids. The junction had 7 bases not matched to a gene; V was cut back by 6 bases and J by 2 bases. Per germline, CDR1 MNHNS and CDR2 SASEGT. CDR3 in DNA: TGTGCCAGCAGCTTTGGGGCGGGAGCCTACGAGCAGTACGTC. Its protein is CASSFGAGAYEQYV.

In its sample, this clone was seen a few times. CDR3 sequence reads: CASSMFTGGTDEQFF. The DNA for the CDR3 is TGTGCCAGTAGTATGTTTACAGGGGGCACGGATGAGCAGTTCTTC. The chain links TRBV19 to TRBJ2-1; 9 nucleotides align to TRBD1. V was pared by 3 bases and J by 8 bases, with 8 bases of the junction left unmatched. CDR3 length: 15 amino acids. CDR1 and CDR2 from the germline V gene are LNHDA and SQIVND (reference sequence).

V and J are TRBV4-1 and TRBJ2-1; D possibly corresponds to TRBD1 (6 bases). V was trimmed by 1 base and J by 5 bases, leaving 9 bases between them. Germline V gene lookup returns CDR1 MGHRA and CDR2 YSYEKL. CDR3 size: 14 residues. The CDR3 is CASSQGWTDNEQFF. In DNA, the CDR3 is TGCGCCAGCAGCCAAGGGTGGACAGACAATGAGCAGTTCTTC.

The V and J genes are TRBV5-6 and TRBJ2-7; no firm D call. With 0 bases removed from V and 0 bases from J, the gap between germline ends came to 10 bases. The CDR3 runs to 15 residues. CDR1 is SGHDT and CDR2 is YYEEEE in the germline V gene. CDR3 region: CASSLEGGSSYEQYF. In DNA form, the CDR3 reads TGTGCCAGCAGCTTGGAAGGTGGCAGCTCCTACGAGCAGTACTTC.

V usage is TRBV6-6 and J usage is TRBJ1-1, with D unclear. The CDR3 is 13 amino acids. Per the germline V gene, CDR1 is MNHNY and CDR2 is SVGAGI (reference sequence). V shed 7 bases and J shed 1 base, with 10 bases lying between them. The CDR3: CASKAETNTEAFF. The CDR3 nucleotides are TGTGCCAGCAAGGCAGAGACGAACACTGAAGCTTTCTTT.

This clone was seen a handful of times. The chain links TRBV9 to TRBJ1-1; the D gene is possibly TRBD1 (6 bases). Trimming took off 0 bases at V and 1 base at J, with 19 bases between the two ends. Germline CDR1 SGDLS, CDR2 YYNGEE. CDR3 length: 18 amino acids. The CDR3 nucleotides are TGTGCCAGCAGCGTAGCGGATTGGGGGGGCGCTTGGAACACTGAAGCTTTCTTT. Translated, it gives CASSVADWGGAWNTEAFF.

A few counts support this clone. The chain couples TRBV4-2 to TRBJ2-3; D is ambiguous. Between the trimmed V and J ends, which lost 0 bases and 4 bases, there was a span of 11 bases. Germline CDR1 and CDR2: LGHNA and YNFKEQ. The CDR3 sequence is 15 residues long. The CDR3 DNA is TGTGCCAGCAGCCAAGATAAGACGGGCTCAGATACGCAGTATTTT. Translating gives CASSQDKTGSDTQYF.

This chain joins TRBV11-2 and TRBJ2-5; possibly TRBD1 for D (6 bases). Trimming took 5 bases from V and 1 from J, leaving 14 bases between them. The CDR3 spans 15 residues. Germline-derived CDR1 and CDR2 are SGHAT and FQNNGV. CDR3 bases: TGTGCCAGCAGCAAAGGCAGGGGTCCCCAAGAGACCCAGTACTTC. Its protein is CASSKGRGPQETQYF. The full variable domain, rest sourced from reference TRBV11-2 and TRBJ2-5, is EAGVAQSPRYKIIEKRQSVAFWCNPISGHATLYWYQQILGQGPKLLIQFQNNGVVDDSQLPKDRFSAERLKGVDSTLKIQPAKLEDSAVYLCASSKGRGPQETQYFGPGTRLLVL.

This clone was picked up a small number of times. The chain is built from TRBV28 and TRBJ2-2; 14 bases align to TRBD2. CDR3 length: 19 residues. J gave up 6 bases and V 2 bases, and 11 bases lay outside the gene matches. The germline CDR1 and CDR2 sequences are MDHEN and SYDVKM. The CDR3 DNA sequence: TGTGCCAGCAGTTTACCCCCCGGGACTAGCGGGAGAAAGGCCGGGGAGCTGTTTTTT. As protein: CASSLPPGTSGRKAGELFF. Drawing the rest from reference TRBV28 and TRBJ2-2, the complete variable domain is DVKVTQSSRYLVKRTGEKVFLECVQDMDHENMFWYRQDPGLGLRLIYFSYDVKMKEKGDIPEGYSVSREKKERFSLILESASTNQTSMYLCASSLPPGTSGRKAGELFFGEGSRLTVL.

The chain couples TRBV7-9 to TRBJ2-5; no clear D. Germline V gives CDR1 SEHNR, CDR2 FQNEAQ (reference sequence). This CDR3 contains 13 residues. With 4 bases removed from V and 2 bases from J, the gap between germline ends came to 8 bases. The CDR3 sequence is CASSWGWQETQYF. CDR3 nucleotides: TGTGCCAGCAGCTGGGGATGGCAAGAGACCCAGTACTTC.

The genes are TRBV6-5 and TRBJ1-1, with unresolved D. V lost 5 bases, J lost 0 bases, and 13 bases lay in between. This CDR3 comprises 15 residues. Germline V gives CDR1 MNHEY, CDR2 SVGAGI. CDR3 region: CASSVEVRLNTEAFF. CDR3 nucleotide sequence: TGTGCCAGCAGTGTAGAGGTGAGATTGAACACTGAAGCTTTCTTT.

This clone has just a few counts. The chain is built from TRBV7-2 and TRBJ2-5; possibly TRBD1 or TRBD2 for D (6 bases each). The CDR3 totals 16 residues. Trimming stripped 1 base from V and 5 bases from J, with 17 bases between. The germline V gene encodes CDR1 SGHTA and CDR2 FQGNSA. The CDR3: CASSLGLGGSLETQYF. CDR3 sequence (DNA): TGTGCCAGCAGCTTAGGTCTGGGGGGCTCGTTGGAGACCCAGTACTTC.

V and J are TRBV11-2 and TRBJ2-5; D is unclear. Germline V gives CDR1 SGHAT, CDR2 FQNNGV. V lost 1 base, J lost 5 bases, and 2 bases lay in between. The CDR3 sequence is 11 residues long. CDR3 in DNA: TGTGCCAGCAGCTTAGCGGAGACCCAGTACTTC. Translated, it gives CASSLAETQYF.

Here the CDR3 DNA reads TGTGCCAGCAGCTTTTACCCCGGGGAGCTGTTTTTT. Its protein product is CASSFYPGELFF. The chain recombines TRBV7-9 with TRBJ2-2; D not certain. V gave up 3 bases and J gave up 6 bases, with 5 bases separating them. This CDR3 contains 12 residues. Germline V gene data show CDR1 as SEHNR and CDR2 as FQNEAQ (reference sequence).

The CDR3: CASSLAQVVTDTQYF. The DNA for the CDR3 is TGTGCCAGCAGCTTAGCCCAGGTGGTCACAGATACGCAGTATTTT. J is TRBJ2-3 and V is TRBV7-2; unclear D gene. Germline CDR1 reads SGHTA; CDR2 reads FQGNSA. The length of the CDR3 is 15 residues. The V and J ends lost 0 bases and 2 bases respectively, with 9 bases between them.

This clone appeared a few times. This chain joins TRBV11-2 and TRBJ1-1; tentative D call: TRBD1 (6 bases). V lost 3 bases and J 6 bases, leaving 14 bases between the germline ends. Germline V gene data show CDR1 as SGHAT and CDR2 as FQNNGV. The CDR3 runs 14 residues. The CDR3 region has the DNA TGTGCCAGCAGCTTCCCTCGACAGGCCGCTGAAGCTTTCTTT. Residues: CASSFPRQAAEAFF.

The V gene is TRBV7-2, the J gene TRBJ2-7; D is tentatively TRBD1 or TRBD2 (6 bases each). Germline V CDR1 and CDR2: SGHTA, FQGNSA. The CDR3 contains 18 residues. The V gene lost 0 bases and the J gene lost 2 bases, with 20 bases spanning the gap. CDR3 sequence (DNA): TGTGCCAGCAGCTTAGCCCCAGGGGAGGTGAGAGTCACCTACGAGCAGTACTTC. It is translated as CASSLAPGEVRVTYEQYF.

This chain's CDR3 is CASSGTSGLVSGNTIYF. The CDR3 bases are TGTGCCAGCAGTGGGACCTCGGGTCTTGTCTCTGGAAACACCATATATTTT. The V call is TRBV2, the J call TRBJ1-3, with no clear D. Germline CDR1 SNHLY, CDR2 FYNNEI. This CDR3 is 17 amino acids long. Trimming pared 4 bases from V and 0 bases from J, leaving 16 bases between.

This clone was observed a few times. The chain carries TRBV4-3 and TRBJ2-2; possible D gene TRBD2, 5 bases. The germline V and J ends were trimmed by 0 bases and 6 bases, with 11 bases remaining between them. The germline V gene has CDR1 LGHNA and CDR2 YSLEER. The CDR3 covers 15 residues. CDR3 in amino acids: CASSQDGSRPGELFF. DNA of the CDR3: TGCGCCAGCAGCCAAGATGGGAGCAGGCCCGGGGAGCTGTTTTTT.

The genes are TRBV6-5 and TRBJ1-2; D perhaps matches TRBD1 (5 bases). The V and J ends lost 2 bases and 8 bases respectively, with 15 bases between them. CDR3 length: 14 amino acids. CDR1 is MNHEY and CDR2 is SVGAGI in the germline V gene. The CDR3 bases are TGTGCCAGCAGTTACAGCGGGGGTCGGTTCGGCTACACCTTC. Translating gives CASSYSGGRFGYTF.